The TCR beta chain described here comes from a study of CD8 T cells in ankylosing spondylitis (dated by TCRdb to about 2017). At the level of the whole study: The study set out to find disease-linked TCR variants by profiling T cell receptor beta repertoires in ankylosing spondylitis patients and healthy donors. The full study cohort comprised around 25 ankylosing spondylitis patients and 110 or so healthy donors. Peripheral blood was sampled, and synovial fluid was also collected from ankylosing spondylitis patients. Study-wide conclusions, independent of this receptor: The disease-linked clones were reported to be significantly enriched in matched synovial fluid samples from ankylosing spondylitis patients. Some of the motif variants had been reported before in the synovial fluid and blood of reactive arthritis patients, a finding that suggests common disease-initiation mechanisms. In peripheral blood, the disease-linked clones were found at relatively low frequencies and had a CD8+ phenotype. Blood from ankylosing spondylitis patients appeared to be characterized by a TCR beta motif made up of several highly homologous amino acid variants.

This clonotype was seen ten or more times. Its antigen is still unknown. Base-call qualities are not available, and no considerably larger clone is one nucleotide away. CDR1 and CDR2 (LGHNA, YNFKEQ) derive from the germline V gene. The CDR3 goes from the cysteine to the phenylalanine over 16 residues. CDR3 DNA only is kept here, 48 bases in frame from base 1. Ends trimmed: V by 3 bases, J by 7 bases; bases unmatched to a gene: 9. These reads were obtained on an Illumina HiSeq 2500. TCR beta libraries were prepared by quantitative 5'-RACE with molecular barcodes. For the original study's pipeline: To identify disease-linked TCR variants, a new computational method was used, one built on a probabilistic model of VDJ rearrangement. The raw public reads went through TCRdb reprocessing: fastp at Q25, MiXCR clone calling, in-frame beta chains kept. A single entry per CDR3 protein holds the most common genes and DNA from its merged rows. In this record, the V and J calls reflect TCRdb's handling and not the investigators' own analysis. Present in this sample are 200,000 to 300,000 distinct CDR3 sequences, about 11% of which were seen just once. About 2.8% of the sample comes from the top ten.

The V gene is TRBV4-2 and the J gene is TRBJ2-2; 9 bases in the middle match TRBD1. Input material: blood, either unsorted or a sorted T cell fraction (not recorded which). The clonotype originates from a male donor with ankylosing spondylitis or in good health (not recorded which). The CDR3 corresponds to CASSQRDRDEGGELFF. The bases read TGTGCCAGCAGCCAGAGGGACAGGGATGAGGGCGGGGAGCTGTTTTTT.